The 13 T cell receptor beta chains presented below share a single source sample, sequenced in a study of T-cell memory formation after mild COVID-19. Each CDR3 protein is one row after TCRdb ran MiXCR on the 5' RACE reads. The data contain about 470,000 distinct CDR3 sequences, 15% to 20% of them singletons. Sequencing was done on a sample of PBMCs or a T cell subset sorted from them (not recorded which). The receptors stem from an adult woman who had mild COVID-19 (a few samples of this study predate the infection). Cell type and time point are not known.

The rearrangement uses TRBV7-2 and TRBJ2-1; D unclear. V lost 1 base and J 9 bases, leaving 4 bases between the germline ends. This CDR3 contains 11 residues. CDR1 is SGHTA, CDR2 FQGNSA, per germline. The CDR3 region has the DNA TGTGCCAGCAGCTTAGACTTTGAGCAGTTCTTC. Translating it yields CASSLDFEQFF.

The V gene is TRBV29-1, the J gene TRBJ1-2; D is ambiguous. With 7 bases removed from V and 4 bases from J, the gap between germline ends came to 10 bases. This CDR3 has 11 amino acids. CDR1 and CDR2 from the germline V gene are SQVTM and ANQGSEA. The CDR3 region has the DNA TGCAGCGGGGGAGGGATCTATGGCTACACCTTC. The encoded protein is CSGGGIYGYTF.

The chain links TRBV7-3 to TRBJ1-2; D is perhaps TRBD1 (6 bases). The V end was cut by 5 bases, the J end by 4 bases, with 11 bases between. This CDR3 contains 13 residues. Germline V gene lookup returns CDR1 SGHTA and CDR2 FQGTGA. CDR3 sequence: CASSGSGAYGYTF. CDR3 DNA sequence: TGTGCCAGCAGCGGCTCAGGGGCCTATGGCTACACCTTC.

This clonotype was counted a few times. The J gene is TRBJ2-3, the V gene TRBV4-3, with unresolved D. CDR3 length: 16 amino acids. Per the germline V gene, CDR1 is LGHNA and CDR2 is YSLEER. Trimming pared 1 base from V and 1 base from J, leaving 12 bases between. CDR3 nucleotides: TGCGCCAGCAGCCAAGGGCCCTTTTCGGGCACAGATACGCAGTATTTT. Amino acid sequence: CASSQGPFSGTDTQYF.

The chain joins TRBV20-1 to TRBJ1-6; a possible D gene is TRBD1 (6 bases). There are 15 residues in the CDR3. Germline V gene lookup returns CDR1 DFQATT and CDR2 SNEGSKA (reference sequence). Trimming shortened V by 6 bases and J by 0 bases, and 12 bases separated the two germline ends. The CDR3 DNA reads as TGCAGTGCAGGAACAGGGAGCTCCTATAATTCACCCCTCCACTTT. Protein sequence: CSAGTGSSYNSPLHF.

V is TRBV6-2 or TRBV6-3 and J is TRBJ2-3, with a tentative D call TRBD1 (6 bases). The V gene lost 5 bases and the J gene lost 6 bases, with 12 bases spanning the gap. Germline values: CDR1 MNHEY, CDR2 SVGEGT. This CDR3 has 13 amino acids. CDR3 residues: CASSIRGGDTQYF. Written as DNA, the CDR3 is TGTGCCAGCAGTATCCGAGGGGGTGATACGCAGTATTTT.

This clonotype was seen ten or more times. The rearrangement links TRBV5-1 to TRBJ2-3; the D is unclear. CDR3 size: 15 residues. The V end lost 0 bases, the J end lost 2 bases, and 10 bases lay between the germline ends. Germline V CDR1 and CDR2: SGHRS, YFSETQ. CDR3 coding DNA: TGCGCCAGCAGCTTGGCCCCTTGGACCACAGATACGCAGTATTTT. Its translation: CASSLAPWTTDTQYF.

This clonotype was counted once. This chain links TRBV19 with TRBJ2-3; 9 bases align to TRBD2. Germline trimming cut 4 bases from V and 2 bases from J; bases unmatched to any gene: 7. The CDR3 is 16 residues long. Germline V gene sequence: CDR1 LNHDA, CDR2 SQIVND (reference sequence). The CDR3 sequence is CASSSGRAGNTDTQYF. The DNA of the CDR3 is TGTGCCAGTAGTAGCGGGAGGGCCGGCAACACAGATACGCAGTATTTT.

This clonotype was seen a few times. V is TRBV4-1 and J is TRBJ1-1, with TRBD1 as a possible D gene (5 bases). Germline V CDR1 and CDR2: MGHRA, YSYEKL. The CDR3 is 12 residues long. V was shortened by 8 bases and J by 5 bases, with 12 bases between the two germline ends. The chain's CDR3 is CASDRGLTEAFF. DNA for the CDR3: TGCGCCAGCGACAGAGGTCTAACTGAAGCTTTCTTT.

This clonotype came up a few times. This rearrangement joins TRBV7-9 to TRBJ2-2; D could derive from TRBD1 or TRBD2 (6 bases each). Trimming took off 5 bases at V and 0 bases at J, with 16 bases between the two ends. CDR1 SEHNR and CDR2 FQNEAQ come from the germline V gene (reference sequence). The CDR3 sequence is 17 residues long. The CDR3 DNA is TGTGCCAGCAGCACACCCCCGGGGGCCTCGAACACCGGGGAGCTGTTTTTT. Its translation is CASSTPPGASNTGELFF.

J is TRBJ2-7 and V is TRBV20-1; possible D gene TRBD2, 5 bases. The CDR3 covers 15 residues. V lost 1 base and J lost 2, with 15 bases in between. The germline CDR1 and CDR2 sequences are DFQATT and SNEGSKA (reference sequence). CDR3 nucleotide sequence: TGCAGTGCTAGAGCTTACTTGGCGGGCACCTACGAGCAGTACTTC. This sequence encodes CSARAYLAGTYEQYF.

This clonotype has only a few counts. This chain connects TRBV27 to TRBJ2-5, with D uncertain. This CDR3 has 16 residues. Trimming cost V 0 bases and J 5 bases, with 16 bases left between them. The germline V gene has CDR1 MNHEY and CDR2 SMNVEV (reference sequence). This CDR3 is CASSLSWAVRPETQYF. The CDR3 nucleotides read TGTGCCAGCAGTTTATCATGGGCAGTTCGGCCGGAGACCCAGTACTTC.

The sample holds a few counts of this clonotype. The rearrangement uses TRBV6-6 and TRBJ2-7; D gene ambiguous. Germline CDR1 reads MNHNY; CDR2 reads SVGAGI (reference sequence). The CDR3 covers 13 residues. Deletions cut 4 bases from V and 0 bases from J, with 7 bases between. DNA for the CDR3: TGTGCCAGCAGTTCGAGCTACTCCTACGAGCAGTACTTC. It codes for CASSSSYSYEQYF.